These 9 T cell receptor beta chains came from one sample sequenced in a study of CD8 T cells in Susac syndrome. Random hexamers were used to reverse transcribe roughly 0.45 to 1 ug of RNA. TCRdb used MiXCR to reprocess the immunoSEQ multiplex PCR reads, holding one entry per CDR3 protein. The sample contains roughly 130,000 distinct CDR3 sequences, over 90% of which appear only once. Material: CD4+ T cells from PBMCs. These TCRs come from a human donor in good health.

The J gene is TRBJ2-5, the V gene TRBV9, with 12 bases lining up with TRBD2. The V segment lost 4 bases and the J segment 7 bases; nucleotides outside the gene matches: 14. The CDR3 contains 17 residues. Germline CDR1 SGDLS, CDR2 YYNGEE. CDR3 region: CASSPIPGLAGSGTQYF. Written as DNA, the CDR3 is TGTGCCAGCAGCCCGATACCAGGACTAGCGGGGTCTGGGACCCAGTACTTC.

The chain uses TRBV5-1 and TRBJ2-7; 9 bases are shared with TRBD1. Germline V CDR1 and CDR2: SGHRS, YFSETQ. The CDR3 is made up of 16 amino acids. With V trimmed by 4 bases and J by 3 bases, 11 bases remained unmatched. CDR3: CASSLITGTGIYEQYF. In DNA form, the CDR3 reads TGCGCCAGCAGCCTTATAACCGGGACAGGGATCTACGAGCAGTACTTC.

There are a few counts of this clonotype. V gene TRBV5-1 combines with J gene TRBJ2-7, with no clear D. This CDR3 has 15 amino acids. The germline V gene has CDR1 SGHRS and CDR2 YFSETQ. Trimming cost V 4 bases and J 2 bases, with 16 bases left between them. The CDR3 sequence: CASSRDTLTAYEQYF. The CDR3 DNA sequence: TGCGCCAGCAGCCGAGACACCCTAACCGCCTACGAGCAGTACTTC.

V is TRBV7-8 and J is TRBJ2-7; 7 nucleotides align to TRBD2. Germline V gives CDR1 SGHVS, CDR2 FQNEAQ. The CDR3 has 16 residues. V gave up 1 base and J gave up 2 bases; unmatched junction bases: 8. The CDR3 DNA reads TGTGCCAGCAGCTTAGAGTGGTCTAGCGGAACCTACGAGCAGTACTTC. As protein: CASSLEWSSGTYEQYF.

CDR3 nucleotide sequence: TGTGCCAGCAGTGAGAACCCGGGACAGGGGGCCACTGAAGCTTTCTTT. It is translated as CASSENPGQGATEAFF. J is TRBJ1-1 and V is TRBV6-1; 12 nucleotides agree with TRBD1. V shed 3 bases and J 4 bases; nucleotides not matched to a gene: 6. CDR3 length equals 16 residues. Per germline, CDR1 MNHNS and CDR2 SASEGT.

The chain joins TRBV6-2 or TRBV6-3 to TRBJ1-5, with D possibly being TRBD1 (5 bases). Germline lookup yields CDR1 MNHEY and CDR2 SVGEGT. The CDR3 sequence is 12 residues long. The germline V and J ends were trimmed by 7 bases and 7 bases, with 11 bases remaining between them. The CDR3 reads CASTTGQQPQHF. The CDR3 coding sequence is TGTGCCAGCACCACAGGCCAACAGCCCCAGCATTTT.

This clonotype was found once. This rearrangement joins TRBV12-3 or TRBV12-4 to TRBJ1-5; no clear D gene. Trimming pared 2 bases from V and 2 bases from J, leaving 19 bases between. There are 18 residues in the CDR3. CDR3 region: CASSLSHHRGNRNQPQHF. The CDR3 bases are TGTGCCAGCAGTTTATCTCATCACCGGGGTAATCGCAATCAGCCCCAGCATTTT.

There are a few counts of this clonotype. V and J are TRBV28 and TRBJ2-3; perhaps TRBD1 as D (6 bases). V was shortened by 2 bases and J by 1 base, with 10 bases between the two germline ends. The V gene's germline CDR1 is MDHEN and CDR2 SYDVKM. This CDR3 has 15 amino acids. CDR3 in DNA: TGTGCCAGCAGTTTAAGTGGGGGCCGCACAGATACGCAGTATTTT. Translating it yields CASSLSGGRTDTQYF.

In DNA, the CDR3 is TGCAGCGTTTCGACAGGTTTCACTGAAGCTTTCTTT. As protein: CSVSTGFTEAFF. This chain uses TRBV29-1 with TRBJ1-1, with D perhaps TRBD1 (6 bases). CDR3 length: 12 amino acids. Between the trimmed V and J ends, which lost 5 bases and 4 bases, there was a span of 11 bases. From germline, CDR1 is SQVTM and CDR2 ANQGSEA.